The T cell receptor (beta chain) described here comes from a study of lymphopenia after photon versus proton radiotherapy. The protocol was immunoSEQ multiplex PCR, while the TCRdb copy is restricted to in-frame clones and leaves out a portion. The repertoire has roughly 64,000 clones, around 90% of them found once; the top ten carry roughly 13%. Points from the study as a whole: Proton therapy kept repertoires fairly stable, unlike photons, which gained effector/memory cells. After lymphocyte nadir, photon-treated repertoires showed oligoclonal expansion, especially CD8+ Temra.

With 0 bases clipped from V and 4 bases from J, the junction kept 6 bases outside the gene matches. There are 15 residues in the CDR3. Germline V gene sequence: CDR1 SGHRS, CDR2 YFSETQ. On this clone itself: Its target is not known.

This chain connects TRBV5-1 to TRBJ1-1; 7 nucleotides line up with TRBD1. The source is a man older than 75 with esophageal cancer. Sequencing used peripheral blood, obtained from a patient treated with proton-based radiotherapy. DNA for the CDR3: TGCGCCAGCAGCTTGGAGGCAGGGGGAGCCACTGAAGCTTTCTTT. Protein product: CASSLEAGGATEAFF.